This T cell receptor (beta chain) is drawn from a study of OX40 agonist ivuxolimab in advanced cancers. Overall study context: Allowance was made for prior anti-PD-1, anti-PD-L1 or anti-CTLA-4 therapy, and about 37% had some. Overall study findings and caveats: At 0.1 to 3.0 mg/kg and by week 6, CD4+ and CD8+ T cells in the blood had expanded clonally.

Clones were sequenced by immunoSEQ multiplex PCR, and TCRdb holds only the in-frame ones, with some missing. The table lists 9,000 to 13,000 clones, just under 75% of them singletons. This clone qualifies as large. Its antigen remains unknown. This sample includes further DNA sequences coding for the same CDR3. V lost 3 bases to trimming and J lost 8 bases, with 10 bases between them. The CDR3 is 13 amino acids. The germline V gene encodes CDR1 MDHEN and CDR2 SYDVKM. This chain connects TRBV28 to TRBJ2-2, with D perhaps assigned TRBD1 or TRBD2 (6 bases each). The clonotype comes from an adult with an advanced solid tumor such as melanoma, head and neck, liver or kidney cancer. Here the sequenced sample was CD4+ or CD8+ T cells sorted from blood, taken in a trial of the OX40 agonist ivuxolimab. CDR3 DNA sequence: TGTGCCAGCAGTTTTAGGGGGACTGGGGAGCTGTTTTTT. Its protein is CASSFRGTGELFF.